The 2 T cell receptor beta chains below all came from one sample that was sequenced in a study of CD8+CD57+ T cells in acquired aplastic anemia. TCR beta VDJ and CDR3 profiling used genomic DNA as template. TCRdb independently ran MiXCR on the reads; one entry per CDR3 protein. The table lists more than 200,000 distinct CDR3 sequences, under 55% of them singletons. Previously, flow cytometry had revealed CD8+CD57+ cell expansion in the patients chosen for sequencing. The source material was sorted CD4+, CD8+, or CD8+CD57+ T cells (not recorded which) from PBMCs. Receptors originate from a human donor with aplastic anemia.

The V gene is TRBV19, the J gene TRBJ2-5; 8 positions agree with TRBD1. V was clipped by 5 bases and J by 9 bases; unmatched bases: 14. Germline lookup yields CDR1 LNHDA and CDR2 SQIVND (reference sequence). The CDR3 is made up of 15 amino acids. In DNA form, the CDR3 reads TGTGCCAGTAGTCCCCGACAGGGGTTAGGGGATTCCCAGTACTTC. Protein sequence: CASSPRQGLGDSQYF.

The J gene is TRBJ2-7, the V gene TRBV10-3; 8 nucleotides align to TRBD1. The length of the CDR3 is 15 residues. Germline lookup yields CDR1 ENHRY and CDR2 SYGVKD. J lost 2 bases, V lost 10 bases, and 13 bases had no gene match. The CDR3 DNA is TGTGCCAGCACCTTAGACAGGGGATCAACCTACGAGCAGTACTTC. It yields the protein CASTLDRGSTYEQYF.